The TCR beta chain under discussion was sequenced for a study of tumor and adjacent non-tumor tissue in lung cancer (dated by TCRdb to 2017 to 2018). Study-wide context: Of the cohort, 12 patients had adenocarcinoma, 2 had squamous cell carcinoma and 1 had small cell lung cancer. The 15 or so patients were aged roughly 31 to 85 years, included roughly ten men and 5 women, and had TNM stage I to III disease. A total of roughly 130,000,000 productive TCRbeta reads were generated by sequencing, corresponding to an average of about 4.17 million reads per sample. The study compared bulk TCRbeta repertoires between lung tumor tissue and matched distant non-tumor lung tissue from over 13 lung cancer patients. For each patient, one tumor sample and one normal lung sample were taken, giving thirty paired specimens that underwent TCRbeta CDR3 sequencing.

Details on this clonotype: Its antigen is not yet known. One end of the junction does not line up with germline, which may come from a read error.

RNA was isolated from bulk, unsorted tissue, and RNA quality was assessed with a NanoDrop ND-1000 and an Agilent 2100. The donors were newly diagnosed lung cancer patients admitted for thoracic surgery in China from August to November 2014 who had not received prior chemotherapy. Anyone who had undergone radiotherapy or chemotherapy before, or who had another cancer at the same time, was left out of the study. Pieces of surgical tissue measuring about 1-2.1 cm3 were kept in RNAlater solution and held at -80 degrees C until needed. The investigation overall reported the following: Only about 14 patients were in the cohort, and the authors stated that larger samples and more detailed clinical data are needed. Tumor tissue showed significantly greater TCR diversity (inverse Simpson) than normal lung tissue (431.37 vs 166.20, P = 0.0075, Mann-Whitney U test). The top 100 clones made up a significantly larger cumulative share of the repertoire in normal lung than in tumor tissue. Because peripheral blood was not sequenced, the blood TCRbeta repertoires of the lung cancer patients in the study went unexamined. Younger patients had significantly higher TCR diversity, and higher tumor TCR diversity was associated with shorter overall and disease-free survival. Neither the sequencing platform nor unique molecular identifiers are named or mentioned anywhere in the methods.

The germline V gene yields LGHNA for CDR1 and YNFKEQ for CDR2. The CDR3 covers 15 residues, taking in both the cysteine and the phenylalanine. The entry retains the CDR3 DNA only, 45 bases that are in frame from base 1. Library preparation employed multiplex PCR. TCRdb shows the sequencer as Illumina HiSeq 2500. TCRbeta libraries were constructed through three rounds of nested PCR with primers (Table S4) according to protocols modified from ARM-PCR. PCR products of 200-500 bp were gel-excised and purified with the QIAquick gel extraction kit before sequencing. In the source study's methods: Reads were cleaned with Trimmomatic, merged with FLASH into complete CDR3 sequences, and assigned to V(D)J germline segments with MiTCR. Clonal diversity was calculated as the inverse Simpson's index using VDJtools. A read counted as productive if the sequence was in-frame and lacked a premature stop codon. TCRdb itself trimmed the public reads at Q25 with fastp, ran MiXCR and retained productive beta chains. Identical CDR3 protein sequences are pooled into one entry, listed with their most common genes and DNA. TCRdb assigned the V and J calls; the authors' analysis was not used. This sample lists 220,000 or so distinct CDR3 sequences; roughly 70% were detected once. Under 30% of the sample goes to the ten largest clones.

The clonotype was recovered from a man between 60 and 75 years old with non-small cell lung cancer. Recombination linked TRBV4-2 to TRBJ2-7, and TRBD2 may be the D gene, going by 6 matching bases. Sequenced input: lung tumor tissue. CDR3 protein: CLSSPPGLHSYEQCF. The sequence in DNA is TGTCTCAGCAGCCCTCCGGGACTGCACTCCTACGAGCAGTGCTTC.